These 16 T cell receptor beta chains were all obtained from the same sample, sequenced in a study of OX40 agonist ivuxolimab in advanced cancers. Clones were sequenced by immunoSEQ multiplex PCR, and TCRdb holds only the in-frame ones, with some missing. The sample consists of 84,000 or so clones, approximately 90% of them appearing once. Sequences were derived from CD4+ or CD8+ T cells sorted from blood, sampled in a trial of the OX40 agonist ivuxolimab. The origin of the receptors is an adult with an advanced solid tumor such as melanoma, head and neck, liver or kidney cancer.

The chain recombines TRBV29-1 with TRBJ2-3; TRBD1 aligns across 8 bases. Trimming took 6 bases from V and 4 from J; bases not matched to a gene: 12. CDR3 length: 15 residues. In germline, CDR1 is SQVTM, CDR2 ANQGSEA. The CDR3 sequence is CSVSRQGTVADTQYF. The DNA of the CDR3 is TGCAGCGTCAGCCGACAGGGGACAGTTGCAGATACGCAGTATTTT.

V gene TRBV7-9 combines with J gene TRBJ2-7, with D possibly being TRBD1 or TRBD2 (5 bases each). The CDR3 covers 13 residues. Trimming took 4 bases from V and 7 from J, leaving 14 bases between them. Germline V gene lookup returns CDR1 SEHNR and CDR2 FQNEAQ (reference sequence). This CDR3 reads CASSSRDLKEQYF. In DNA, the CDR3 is TGTGCCAGCAGCTCCCGGGACCTCAAGGAGCAGTACTTC.

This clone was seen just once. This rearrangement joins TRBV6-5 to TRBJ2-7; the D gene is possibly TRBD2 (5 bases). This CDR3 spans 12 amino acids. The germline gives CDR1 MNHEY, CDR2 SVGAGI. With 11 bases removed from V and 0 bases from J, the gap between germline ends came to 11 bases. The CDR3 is CAAYGNSYEQYF. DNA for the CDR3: TGTGCCGCCTACGGGAACTCCTACGAGCAGTACTTC.

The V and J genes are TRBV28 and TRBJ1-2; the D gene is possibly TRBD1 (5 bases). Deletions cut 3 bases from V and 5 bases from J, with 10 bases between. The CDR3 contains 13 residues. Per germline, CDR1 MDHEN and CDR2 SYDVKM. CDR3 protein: CASSFGQQYGYTF. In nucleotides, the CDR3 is TGTGCCAGCAGTTTCGGACAACAATATGGCTACACCTTC.

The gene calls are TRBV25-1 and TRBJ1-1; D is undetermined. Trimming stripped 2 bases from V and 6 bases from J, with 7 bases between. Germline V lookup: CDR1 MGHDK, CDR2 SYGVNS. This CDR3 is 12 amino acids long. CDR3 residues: CASSERSSEAFF. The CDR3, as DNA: TGTGCCAGCAGTGAACGGTCCTCTGAAGCTTTCTTT. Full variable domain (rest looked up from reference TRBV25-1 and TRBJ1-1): EADIYQTPRYLVIGTGKKITLECSQTMGHDKMYWYQQDPGMELHLIHYSYGVNSTEKGDLSSESTVSRIRTEHFPLTLESARPSHTSQYLCASSERSSEAFFGQGTRLTVV.

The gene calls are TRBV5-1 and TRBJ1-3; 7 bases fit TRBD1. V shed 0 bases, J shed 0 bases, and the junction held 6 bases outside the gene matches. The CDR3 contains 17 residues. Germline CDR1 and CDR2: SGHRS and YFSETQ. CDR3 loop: CASSLGTGFVSGNTIYF. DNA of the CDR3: TGCGCCAGCAGCTTGGGGACAGGCTTCGTCTCTGGAAACACCATATATTTT.

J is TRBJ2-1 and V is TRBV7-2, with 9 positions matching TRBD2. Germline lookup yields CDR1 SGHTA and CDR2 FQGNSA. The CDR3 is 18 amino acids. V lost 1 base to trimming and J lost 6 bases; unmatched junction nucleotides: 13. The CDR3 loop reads CASSLVGTSSGVSNEQFF. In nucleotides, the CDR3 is TGTGCCAGCAGCTTAGTGGGAACCTCTAGCGGGGTGAGCAATGAGCAGTTCTTC. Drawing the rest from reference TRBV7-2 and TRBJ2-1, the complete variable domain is GAGVSQSPSNKVTEKGKDVELRCDPISGHTALYWYRQSLGQGLEFLIYFQGNSAPDKSGLPSDRFSAERTGGSVSTLTIQRTQQEDSAVYLCASSLVGTSSGVSNEQFFGPGTRLTVL.

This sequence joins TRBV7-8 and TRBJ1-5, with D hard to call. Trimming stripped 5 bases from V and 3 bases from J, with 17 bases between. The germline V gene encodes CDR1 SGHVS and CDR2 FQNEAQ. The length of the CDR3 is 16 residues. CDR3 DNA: TGTGCCAGCAGCAGTCTCCCGAATCTATACAATCAGCCCCAGCATTTT. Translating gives CASSSLPNLYNQPQHF.

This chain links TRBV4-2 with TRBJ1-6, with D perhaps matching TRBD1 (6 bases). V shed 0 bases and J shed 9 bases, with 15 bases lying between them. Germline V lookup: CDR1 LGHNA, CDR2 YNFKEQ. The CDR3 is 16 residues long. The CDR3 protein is CASSQDGQLRASPLHF. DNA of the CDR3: TGTGCCAGCAGCCAAGATGGACAGTTAAGGGCTTCACCCCTCCACTTT.

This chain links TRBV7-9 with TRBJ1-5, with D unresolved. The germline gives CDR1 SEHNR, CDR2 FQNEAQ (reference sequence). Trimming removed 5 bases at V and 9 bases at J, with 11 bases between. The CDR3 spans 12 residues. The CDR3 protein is CASSPQRRPQHF. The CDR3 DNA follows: TGTGCCAGCAGCCCCCAGCGTCGGCCCCAGCATTTT.

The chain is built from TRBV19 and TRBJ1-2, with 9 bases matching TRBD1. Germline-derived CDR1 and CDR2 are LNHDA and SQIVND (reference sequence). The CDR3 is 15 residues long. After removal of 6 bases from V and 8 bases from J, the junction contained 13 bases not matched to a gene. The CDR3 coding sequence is TGTGCCAGTAGAACCTTTACGGGGACAGGGTTCGGCTACACCTTC. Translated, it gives CASRTFTGTGFGYTF.

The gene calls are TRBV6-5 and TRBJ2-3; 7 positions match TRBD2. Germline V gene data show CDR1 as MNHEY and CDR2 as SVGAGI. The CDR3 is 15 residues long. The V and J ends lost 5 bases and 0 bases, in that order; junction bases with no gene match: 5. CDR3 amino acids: CASSLLAVSTDTQYF. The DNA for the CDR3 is TGTGCCAGCAGTCTTCTAGCGGTTAGCACAGATACGCAGTATTTT.

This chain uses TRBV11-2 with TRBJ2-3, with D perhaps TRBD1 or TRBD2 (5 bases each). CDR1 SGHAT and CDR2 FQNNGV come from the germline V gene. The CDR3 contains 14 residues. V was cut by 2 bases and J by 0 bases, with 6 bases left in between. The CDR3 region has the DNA TGTGCCAGCAGCTTAAGGGACAGCACAGATACGCAGTATTTT. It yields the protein CASSLRDSTDTQYF.

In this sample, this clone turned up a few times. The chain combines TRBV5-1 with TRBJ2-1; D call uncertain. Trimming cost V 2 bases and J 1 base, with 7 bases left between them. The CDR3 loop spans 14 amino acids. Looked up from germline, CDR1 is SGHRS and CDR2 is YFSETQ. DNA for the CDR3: TGCGCCAGCAGCTTTCGGACGTCCTACAATGAGCAGTTCTTC. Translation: CASSFRTSYNEQFF.

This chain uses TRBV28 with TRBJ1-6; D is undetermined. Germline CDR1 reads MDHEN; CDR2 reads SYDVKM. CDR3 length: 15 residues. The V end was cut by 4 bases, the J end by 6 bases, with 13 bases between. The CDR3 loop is CASSSPLGTNSPLHF. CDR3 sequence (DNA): TGTGCCAGCAGTTCCCCTTTGGGAACTAATTCACCCCTCCACTTT.

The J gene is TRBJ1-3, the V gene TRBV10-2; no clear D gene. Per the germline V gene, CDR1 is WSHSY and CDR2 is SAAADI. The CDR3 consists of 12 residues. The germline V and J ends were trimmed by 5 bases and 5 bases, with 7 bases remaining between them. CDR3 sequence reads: CASSTGRNTIYF. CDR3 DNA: TGCGCCAGCAGTACCGGTCGAAACACCATATATTTT.